These T cell receptor beta chains were read from a single sample in a study of OX40 agonist ivuxolimab in advanced cancers. Libraries were prepared by immunoSEQ multiplex PCR; TCRdb keeps only in-frame clonotypes and omits some of them. The sample holds more than 50,000 clones, about 85% seen once. The sample in question was CD4+ or CD8+ T cells sorted from blood, obtained in a trial of the OX40 agonist ivuxolimab. These receptors were taken from an adult with an advanced solid tumor such as melanoma, head and neck, liver or kidney cancer. CDR3s include the opening cysteine and the closing phenylalanine or tryptophan. The D gene is left open where the match is weak. Clone size is stated in some rows and not others, as once, few, many or a class when expanded.

v_call	clone_size	cdr3_length	d_call	j_call	cdr3_nt	cdr3_aa
TRBV7-9	once	15	TRBD1	TRBJ1-1	TGTGCCAGCAGCGGATGGGACAGTACCAACACTGAAGCTTTCTTT	CASSGWDSTNTEAFF
TRBV6-1	few	13	NA	TRBJ1-2	TGTGCCAGCAGGCAGGGACGTAACTATGGCTACACCTTC	CASRQGRNYGYTF
TRBV27	NA	15	NA	TRBJ2-7	TGTGCCAGCAGTTTGTGGCAGGAGAGCTCCTACGAGCAGTACTTC	CASSLWQESSYEQYF
TRBV19	NA	16	TRBD2	TRBJ2-7	TGTGCCAGTAGTATAGCCGGGACTAGCGGGACCTACGAGCAGTACTTC	CASSIAGTSGTYEQYF
TRBV6-6	NA	13	NA	TRBJ2-1	TGTGCCAGCACCCTTCCACAGCGCAATGAGCAGTTCTTC	CASTLPQRNEQFF
TRBV7-9	NA	14	TRBD1	TRBJ1-4	TGTGCCAGCAGCGCCCGGACAGGGAATGAAAAACTGTTTTTT	CASSARTGNEKLFF
TRBV7-9	medium-sized	15	NA	TRBJ1-6	TGTGCCAGCAGCTTTGACACAGGGACGAATTCACCCCTCCACTTT	CASSFDTGTNSPLHF
TRBV5-1	NA	14	NA	TRBJ2-1	TGCGCCAGCAGCTTGGGGGGACGCTTAAATGAGCAGTTCTTC	CASSLGGRLNEQFF
TRBV19	NA	15	NA	TRBJ1-5	TGTGCCAGTAGTATTAGTACAGGGTACAATCAGCCCCAGCATTTT	CASSISTGYNQPQHF
TRBV7-6	NA	14	NA	TRBJ2-7	TGTGCCAGCAGCCCGACGGCAGGGAGGCCCGAGCAGTACTTC	CASSPTAGRPEQYF
TRBV5-1	NA	16	TRBD1	TRBJ1-4	TGCGCCAGCAGCCGGGCGGGACAGGGGAGCGGTGAAAAACTGTTTTTT	CASSRAGQGSGEKLFF
TRBV7-9	NA	12	NA	TRBJ2-5	TGTGCCAGCAGCTTAGTGGGGGAGACCCAGTACTTC	CASSLVGETQYF
TRBV30	NA	16	NA	TRBJ2-3	TGTGCCTGGAGCGAACTAGGGAGAGGGTACACAGATACGCAGTATTTT	CAWSELGRGYTDTQYF
TRBV19	few	14	NA	TRBJ1-1	TGTGCCAGTAGTATTAACCAGGGCGGGACTGAAGCTTTCTTT	CASSINQGGTEAFF
TRBV28	NA	10	NA	TRBJ2-7	TGTGCCAGCGTCGGGAACGAGCAGTACTTC	CASVGNEQYF
TRBV5-4	NA	15	NA	TRBJ2-7	TGTGCCAGCAGCCCGTCATTGGGGCAAAGCTACGAGCAGTACTTC	CASSPSLGQSYEQYF
TRBV29-1	NA	14	TRBD1	TRBJ2-5	TGCAGCGCCCCAGGGGGTCCGGGTGGTGAGACCCAGTACTTC	CSAPGGPGGETQYF
TRBV10-3	NA	14	NA	TRBJ2-5	TGTGCCATCAGCCAAAGGACTTCACAAGAGACCCAGTACTTC	CAISQRTSQETQYF
TRBV19	NA	17	NA	TRBJ2-5	TGTGCCAGTAGTTCAATCAGGACCAACAATCAGCAAGAGACCCAGTACTTC	CASSSIRTNNQQETQYF
TRBV27	NA	14	TRBD1	TRBJ2-7	TGTGCCAGCAGTTCCCCAGGAAAGGGGGCCGAGCAGTACTTC	CASSSPGKGAEQYF
TRBV6-1	NA	16	NA	TRBJ1-2	TGTGCCAGCAGTGAAAGTGGCGACGGGGTCGACTATGGCTACACCTTC	CASSESGDGVDYGYTF
TRBV11-2	NA	16	NA	TRBJ2-1	TGTGCCAGCAGCTCTATAGCGGCACTCTCCTACAATGAGCAGTTCTTC	CASSSIAALSYNEQFF
TRBV5-6	NA	17	TRBD2	TRBJ2-1	TGTGCCAGCAGCCCGGACGGGGGACGGGGGGGCTACAATGAGCAGTTCTTC	CASSPDGGRGGYNEQFF
TRBV27	NA	15	TRBD1	TRBJ2-7	TGTGCCAGCAGTTTAAAGCCGGGACAGGGTTTCGAGCAGTACTTC	CASSLKPGQGFEQYF
TRBV2	NA	11	NA	TRBJ2-7	TGTGCCAGCAGGGCACTTGGTGAGCAGTACTTC	CASRALGEQYF
TRBV5-1	NA	14	NA	TRBJ2-2	TGCGCCAGCAGCTACCAGTCGAACACCGGGGAGCTGTTTTTT	CASSYQSNTGELFF
TRBV11-3	NA	19	TRBD1	TRBJ2-2	TGTGCCAGCAGCTTAGTGGGGGACAGGGGGCTAATAAACACCGGGGAGCTGTTTTTT	CASSLVGDRGLINTGELFF
TRBV7-9	NA	15	TRBD1	TRBJ2-1	TGTGCCAGCAGCACCGGGACAGGGGACTCCAATGAGCAGTTCTTC	CASSTGTGDSNEQFF
TRBV7-8	NA	13	NA	TRBJ1-2	TGTGCCAGCAGCCCTGGGGCTAACTATGGCTACACCTTC	CASSPGANYGYTF
TRBV10-3	NA	16	TRBD2	TRBJ2-3	TGTGCCATCAGTGAGACAGAGCGGGAGGGCCGGGATACGCAGTATTTT	CAISETEREGRDTQYF
TRBV18	NA	15	TRBD1	TRBJ1-1	TGTGCCAGCTCATCCACAGGGGTAGTGGACACTGAAGCTTTCTTT	CASSSTGVVDTEAFF
TRBV10-3	NA	13	TRBD1	TRBJ2-2	TGTGCCATCACGGACAGGGAGACCGGGGAGCTGTTTTTT	CAITDRETGELFF
TRBV25-1	NA	14	NA	TRBJ2-5	TGTGCCAGCAGTATCCACAGGGAGTTGGAGACCCAGTACTTC	CASSIHRELETQYF
TRBV5-1	NA	14	NA	TRBJ2-5	TGCGCCAGCAGCCGGACACCCCTGCAAGAGACCCAGTACTTC	CASSRTPLQETQYF
TRBV4-1	NA	17	NA	TRBJ1-5	TGCGCCAGCAGCCATGCGGCCATCAAGGATGGCAATCAGCCCCAGCATTTT	CASSHAAIKDGNQPQHF
TRBV19	NA	16	NA	TRBJ1-2	TGTGCCAGTAGTATCTCTCAAGGGGGAAACTACGGGGGCTACACCTTC	CASSISQGGNYGGYTF
TRBV6-4	few	14	TRBD1	TRBJ1-1	TGTGCCAGCAGGGTGGGACAGATGCCCGCTGAAGCTTTCTTT	CASRVGQMPAEAFF
TRBV5-5	NA	15	NA	TRBJ2-4	TGTGCCAGCAGCTTGGCCGGGCAGGTCCAAAACATTCAGTACTTC	CASSLAGQVQNIQYF
TRBV27	few	14	TRBD1	TRBJ2-5	TGTGCCAGCAGAGCGAGAGACAGGGGAGAGACCCAGTACTTC	CASRARDRGETQYF
TRBV5-4	NA	19	TRBD1	TRBJ2-7	TGTGCCAGCAGCTATCGCCCTACCTGGGGACAGGGAGGTGCGTACGAGCAGTACTTC	CASSYRPTWGQGGAYEQYF
TRBV28	NA	15	TRBD2	TRBJ2-2	TGTGCCAGCAGTCGCGGGGGGGCGAACACCGGGGAGCTGTTTTTT	CASSRGGANTGELFF
TRBV28	few	15	NA	TRBJ1-3	TGTGCCAGCAGTCGACAGCCTCTCTCTGGAAACACCATATATTTT	CASSRQPLSGNTIYF
TRBV10-3	NA	14	NA	TRBJ1-4	TGTGCCATCAGTGAGTCCGGGAGATTTGAAAAACTGTTTTTT	CAISESGRFEKLFF
TRBV10-3	NA	13	NA	TRBJ1-2	TGTGCTGCGGGGGGAGGGAGGAACTATGGCTACACCTTC	CAAGGGRNYGYTF
TRBV30	NA	14	NA	TRBJ2-7	TGTGCCTGGCGAGGGGCGTTACGGGGGACCCCAGTGAACTTC	CAWRGALRGTPVNF
TRBV27	NA	13	TRBD1	TRBJ2-2	TGTGCCACGACGTCGCAGGGGGCCGGGGAGCTGTTTTTT	CATTSQGAGELFF
TRBV5-1	NA	15	TRBD1	TRBJ1-1	TGCGCCAGCAGCGCCGCCGGGACAGGGAGGGGGGAAGCTTTCTTT	CASSAAGTGRGEAFF
TRBV7-6	NA	14	NA	TRBJ2-3	TGTGCCAGCAGCTCTGGAGGACCTGTAGATACGCAGTATTTT	CASSSGGPVDTQYF
TRBV6-5	NA	10	NA	TRBJ2-7	TGTGTAAGGGACACCCTGAGTGGGTACTTC	CVRDTLSGYF
TRBV5-1	few	14	TRBD1	TRBJ1-4	TGCGCCAGCAGCTTGGGGACAGGGGTTGAAAAACTGTTTTTT	CASSLGTGVEKLFF
TRBV11-1	NA	18	NA	TRBJ1-5	TGTGCCAGCAGCTTAAAGGGAGGGCGTCGGGGGATTTGTAAGCCCCAGCATTTT	CASSLKGGRRGICKPQHF
TRBV9	NA	14	TRBD1	TRBJ1-2	TGTGCCAGCAGCGTAGATGACAGGGAGCATGGCTACACCTTC	CASSVDDREHGYTF
TRBV5-1	NA	14	NA	TRBJ1-3	TGCGCCAGCAGAGCCGCGGGGTCTGGAAACACCATATATTTT	CASRAAGSGNTIYF
TRBV29-1	NA	12	NA	TRBJ2-3	TGCAGCGTTGGACAGGAAACAGATACGCAGTATTTT	CSVGQETDTQYF
TRBV18	NA	14	TRBD1	TRBJ1-2	TGTGCCAGCTCACCACCGACAGGGAACTATGGCTACACCTTC	CASSPPTGNYGYTF
TRBV5-1	NA	15	TRBD2	TRBJ2-5	TGCGCCAGCAGCTTGGAGCGGGGGGGCCGAGAGACCCAGTACTTC	CASSLERGGRETQYF
TRBV5-1	NA	16	TRBD1	TRBJ2-2	TGCGCCAGCGTCCTATCAGGGGGCTCGAACACCGGGGAGCTGTTTTTT	CASVLSGGSNTGELFF